Presented here are 30 T cell receptor beta chains from one specimen sequenced in a study of blood T cell repertoires in COVID-19. Sequenced by immunoSEQ multiplex PCR; TCRdb stores in-frame clones only, minus some. The sample lists about 170,000 clones, under 85% occurring once. The sample consisted of peripheral blood. These receptors all come from an elderly man with COVID-19, enrolled during active disease.

This chain connects TRBV6-5 to TRBJ1-5; D unresolved. Per germline, CDR1 MNHEY and CDR2 SVGAGI. V was shortened by 5 bases and J by 5 bases, with 10 bases between the two germline ends. The CDR3 covers 13 residues. In DNA form, the CDR3 reads TGTGCCAGCAGTCGACGTGAGGATCAGCCCCAGCATTTT. Its protein product is CASSRREDQPQHF.

This rearrangement joins TRBV5-4 to TRBJ2-7; 9 bases are shared with TRBD1. In germline, CDR1 is SGHNT, CDR2 YYREEE (reference sequence). The CDR3 is 15 residues long. V lost 3 bases and J lost 6; bases outside the gene matches: 10. The CDR3 DNA reads as TGTGCCAGCAGCTCCCCGGGACAGGGAATCGGCGAGCAGTACTTC. Amino acid sequence: CASSSPGQGIGEQYF. The whole variable domain, remainder taken from reference TRBV5-4 and TRBJ2-7, is ETGVTQSPTHLIKTRGQQVTLRCSSQSGHNTVSWYQQALGQGPQFIFQYYREEENGRGNFPPRFSGLQFPNYSSELNVNALELDDSALYLCASSSPGQGIGEQYFGPGTRLTVT.

Concerning this clone itself: Other DNA sequences in this specimen translate into the identical CDR3. The V gene is TRBV5-1, the J gene TRBJ1-1; D not certain. The CDR3 sequence is 13 residues long. Trimming cost V 0 bases and J 3 bases, with 6 bases left between them. Germline assignment: CDR1 SGHRS and CDR2 YFSETQ. Here the CDR3 DNA reads TGCGCCAGCAGCTTGGGCGGGGACACTGAAGCTTTCTTT. Residues: CASSLGGDTEAFF.

This chain uses TRBV9 with TRBJ2-7; 10 positions agree with TRBD1. Germline assignment: CDR1 SGDLS and CDR2 YYNGEE. The CDR3 length is 14 residues. The ends lost 3 bases at V and 3 bases at J; junction bases unmatched: 3. The CDR3 DNA reads TGTGCCAGCAGCGGGGGGACAGGGGACTACGAGCAGTACTTC. Amino acids: CASSGGTGDYEQYF.

This clone appeared once. The V gene is TRBV3-1 (or the pseudogene TRBV3-2), the J gene TRBJ1-2; D may be TRBD1 (6 bases). The V gene lost 4 bases and the J gene lost 3 bases, with 15 bases spanning the gap. There are 15 residues in the CDR3. The germline gives CDR1 LGHDT, CDR2 YNNKEL (reference sequence). The CDR3 DNA sequence: TGTGCCAGCAGCCTCAACAGCGGGGGCTACTATGGCTACACCTTC. It codes for CASSLNSGGYYGYTF.

This rearrangement joins TRBV5-5 to TRBJ1-1; weak D call: TRBD1 (6 bases). V was shortened by 0 bases and J by 0 bases, with 6 bases between the two germline ends. The length of the CDR3 is 14 residues. Germline CDR1 SGHKS, CDR2 YYEKEE (reference sequence). The CDR3 protein is CASSLGQVNTEAFF. The CDR3 DNA reads as TGTGCCAGCAGCTTGGGACAGGTGAACACTGAAGCTTTCTTT.

The chain uses TRBV18 and TRBJ2-2; D possibly corresponds to TRBD2 (7 bases). This CDR3 spans 16 amino acids. V was pared by 4 bases and J by 6 bases, with 18 bases between. The germline gives CDR1 KGHSH, CDR2 LQKENI. The CDR3 nucleotides are TGTGCCAGCTCACGTACGGGGGGCAATGTCGCCGGGGAGCTGTTTTTT. It is translated as CASSRTGGNVAGELFF.

The rearrangement joins TRBV7-2 to TRBJ1-1; 7 bases fit TRBD1. V gave up 5 bases and J gave up 6 bases; unmatched junction bases: 9. The CDR3 totals 14 residues. Germline V lookup: CDR1 SGHTA, CDR2 FQGNSA. The CDR3 sequence: CASSPDRLGAEAFF. The CDR3 bases are TGTGCCAGCAGCCCGGACAGGCTGGGCGCTGAAGCTTTCTTT.

The J gene is TRBJ2-5, the V gene TRBV20-1; 8 bases agree with TRBD2. J was trimmed by 2 bases and V by 3 bases; bases with no gene match: 11. The CDR3 loop spans 16 amino acids. The germline V gene has CDR1 DFQATT and CDR2 SNEGSKA (reference sequence). The CDR3 loop is CSASPGSGVGQETQYF. The CDR3 DNA reads TGCAGTGCTAGTCCAGGTAGCGGGGTGGGGCAAGAGACCCAGTACTTC.

This clone has only a few counts. The chain uses TRBV18 and TRBJ2-6; 11 nucleotides align to TRBD1. Trimming at V came to 2 bases and at J to 1 base, leaving 4 bases not matched to a gene. The germline CDR1 and CDR2 sequences are KGHSH and LQKENI. The CDR3 has 18 amino acids. The CDR3 DNA sequence: TGTGCCAGCTCACCAAGGACAGGGGGCGGATCTGGGGCCAACGTCCTGACTTTC. Translation: CASSPRTGGGSGANVLTF.

A single count supports this clone. The V call is TRBV10-3, the J call TRBJ1-2; D is uncertain. Trimming stripped 0 bases from V and 2 bases from J, with 7 bases between. The germline V gene has CDR1 ENHRY and CDR2 SYGVKD. The CDR3 extends over 14 amino acids. The CDR3 DNA reads as TGTGCCATCAGTGAGTCGGGAGAGAACTATGGCTACACCTTC. It encodes CAISESGENYGYTF.

This clone was recorded once. The chain combines TRBV7-8 with TRBJ1-6; perhaps TRBD1 as D (5 bases). V lost 5 bases to trimming and J lost 8 bases, with 16 bases between them. The germline V gene encodes CDR1 SGHVS and CDR2 FQNEAQ. The CDR3 totals 15 residues. The CDR3 DNA sequence: TGTGCCAGCAGCGCACCGGACGGGGGAGATTCACCCCTCCACTTT. Protein sequence: CASSAPDGGDSPLHF.

To note about this clone: Additional DNA sequences in this sample encode the identical CDR3. The chain has TRBV19 and TRBJ1-1; weak D call: TRBD1 (5 bases). Germline V gives CDR1 LNHDA, CDR2 SQIVND (reference sequence). This CDR3 spans 13 amino acids. The germline V and J ends were trimmed by 8 bases and 1 base, with 11 bases remaining between them. The CDR3 sequence is CASSRVKNTEAFF. CDR3 coding DNA: TGTGCCAGTTCCAGGGTGAAGAACACTGAAGCTTTCTTT.

The chain combines TRBV5-6 with TRBJ2-3, with TRBD2 matching 7 bases. This CDR3 is 13 amino acids long. Germline V gives CDR1 SGHDT, CDR2 YYEEEE. The V gene end was trimmed by 4 bases and the J gene end by 4 bases; junction bases not matched to a gene: 3. The DNA for the CDR3 is TGTGCCAGCAGCCAGGGAGGGGCAGATACGCAGTATTTT. This gives the protein CASSQGGADTQYF.

The V gene is TRBV5-6, the J gene TRBJ2-5, with 8 bases fitting TRBD2. The CDR3 runs to 15 residues. Germline trimming cut 3 bases from V and 3 bases from J; bases unmatched to any gene: 7. Germline assignment: CDR1 SGHDT and CDR2 YYEEEE. CDR3 residues: CASSSGGAGEETQYF. The CDR3, as DNA: TGTGCCAGCAGCTCGGGGGGAGCGGGGGAAGAGACCCAGTACTTC.

This rearrangement joins TRBV20-1 to TRBJ2-3, with D possibly matching TRBD1 (6 bases). Trimming took off 3 bases at V and 1 base at J, with 11 bases between the two ends. Germline-derived CDR1 and CDR2 are DFQATT and SNEGSKA (reference sequence). The length of the CDR3 is 14 residues. The CDR3 region has the DNA TGCAGTGCTAGTAGGGGGTGGGGCACAGATACGCAGTATTTT. Amino acid sequence: CSASRGWGTDTQYF.

The V call is TRBV4-2, the J call TRBJ2-7; TRBD1 might be the D (7 bases). The CDR3 totals 17 residues. V was clipped by 0 bases and J by 2 bases, with 17 bases between them. Germline V gene data show CDR1 as LGHNA and CDR2 as YNFKEQ. CDR3 sequence (DNA): TGTGCCAGCAGCCAAGATCGGAGGGGACAGCAAACCTACGAGCAGTACTTC. This gives the protein CASSQDRRGQQTYEQYF.

This chain uses TRBV7-9 with TRBJ1-3; 8 bases are shared with TRBD1. The V gene end was trimmed by 5 bases and the J gene end by 9 bases; junction bases not matched to a gene: 9. The CDR3 runs to 14 residues. From germline, CDR1 is SEHNR and CDR2 FQNEAQ (reference sequence). The CDR3 reads CASSPGQAATTIYF. In DNA form, the CDR3 reads TGTGCCAGCAGCCCGGGACAGGCGGCAACCACCATATATTTT. Full variable domain (missing parts from reference TRBV7-9 and TRBJ1-3): DTGVSQNPRHKITKRGQNVTFRCDPISEHNRLYWYRQTLGQGPEFLTYFQNEAQLEKSRLLSDRFSAERPKGSFSTLEIQRTEQGDSAMYLCASSPGQAATTIYFGEGSWLTVV.

The CDR3 spells CASSNGRGYGYTF. CDR3 nucleotide sequence: TGTGCCAGCAGCAATGGCCGGGGCTATGGCTACACCTTC. The chain combines TRBV12-3 or TRBV12-4 with TRBJ1-2; D not resolved. Trimming took 6 bases from V and 4 from J, leaving 12 bases between them. The CDR3 extends over 13 amino acids.

The V call is TRBV29-1, the J call TRBJ1-2; D ambiguous. CDR1 is SQVTM and CDR2 is ANQGSEA in the germline V gene. V gave up 5 bases and J gave up 0 bases, with 10 bases separating them. The CDR3 covers 13 residues. In DNA, the CDR3 is TGCAGCGTTACGTCCGGTCCTAACTATGGCTACACCTTC. This translates into CSVTSGPNYGYTF.

This clone has a handful of counts. V and J are TRBV5-1 and TRBJ1-1; 8 bases align to TRBD1. Germline CDR1 SGHRS, CDR2 YFSETQ. V shed 1 base and J 0 bases; nucleotides not matched to a gene: 5. This CDR3 comprises 16 residues. CDR3 bases: TGCGCCAGCAGCTTGACCCCGGGACAGGTGAACACTGAAGCTTTCTTT. Translating gives CASSLTPGQVNTEAFF.

This clone was found once. V usage is TRBV10-3 and J usage is TRBJ1-4; D possibly corresponds to TRBD1 (5 bases). Germline assignment: CDR1 ENHRY and CDR2 SYGVKD. This CDR3 has 14 residues. V lost 3 bases and J 4 bases, leaving 9 bases between the germline ends. CDR3 loop: CAISDRAFNEKLFF. The DNA for the CDR3 is TGTGCCATCAGTGACAGGGCCTTTAATGAAAAACTGTTTTTT.

This chain links TRBV4-2 with TRBJ2-2, with TRBD2 identical over 9 bases. The CDR3 contains 17 residues. J lost 3 bases, V lost 3 bases, and 8 bases had no gene match. In germline, CDR1 is LGHNA, CDR2 YNFKEQ. This chain's CDR3 is CASSQVMRGGDTGELFF. For the CDR3, the DNA is TGTGCCAGCAGCCAGGTTATGCGGGGGGGCGACACCGGGGAGCTGTTTTTT.

This chain joins TRBV4-1 and TRBJ1-2; 9 bases agree with TRBD1. CDR3 size: 20 residues. V trimming: 6 bases; J trimming: 4 bases; junction bases outside the gene matches: 24. Germline CDR1 is MGHRA and CDR2 is YSYEKL. CDR3 DNA: TGCGCCAGCAGTCTCAGAATAGGGTGGGACAGGGCCTCTGTCGGCTATGGCTACACCTTC. Amino acid sequence: CASSLRIGWDRASVGYGYTF.

V gene TRBV6-1 combines with J gene TRBJ2-7, with 8 bases that match TRBD1. J was trimmed by 0 bases and V by 5 bases; bases with no gene match: 6. There are 15 residues in the CDR3. Germline V gives CDR1 MNHNS, CDR2 SASEGT. The CDR3 spells CASSSPGQASYEQYF. CDR3 coding DNA: TGTGCCAGCAGTTCCCCGGGACAGGCCTCCTACGAGCAGTACTTC.

In the case of this clone: This same CDR3 is encoded by further DNA sequences in the sample. The V call is TRBV6-1, the J call TRBJ1-1; no reliable D call. CDR3 length equals 15 residues. Germline V gene data show CDR1 as MNHNS and CDR2 as SASEGT. V lost 1 base to trimming and J lost 3 bases, with 12 bases between them. CDR3 bases: TGTGCCAGCAGTGAAGAGTTGCGGGGATACACTGAAGCTTTCTTT. It encodes CASSEELRGYTEAFF.

The chain uses TRBV7-2 and TRBJ1-4; unclear D gene. V dropped 3 bases and J dropped 5 bases, with 16 bases sitting between them. Germline V gene data show CDR1 as SGHTA and CDR2 as FQGNSA. The CDR3 length is 16 residues. CDR3 in DNA: TGTGCCAGCAGCTTGGACGGGAGAGGGAGCAATGAAAAACTGTTTTTT. Translation gives CASSLDGRGSNEKLFF.

This clone was picked up one time. The chain has TRBV4-3 and TRBJ2-1; no definite D call. Germline V gene sequence: CDR1 LGHNA, CDR2 YSLEER. The CDR3 has 13 amino acids. Trimming shortened V by 0 bases and J by 4 bases, and 4 bases separated the two germline ends. CDR3 amino acids: CASSQEQYNEQFF. CDR3 nucleotide sequence: TGCGCCAGCAGCCAAGAACAGTACAATGAGCAGTTCTTC.

The chain uses TRBV12-5 and TRBJ1-1, with 9 bases matching TRBD1. Germline CDR1 reads LGHNT; CDR2 reads FRNRAP. V shed 5 bases and J 1 base; nucleotides not matched to a gene: 8. There are 16 residues in the CDR3. CDR3 nucleotide sequence: TGTGCTAGTGGTCCGAAAAGGGACAGGGCGAACACTGAAGCTTTCTTT. Translation: CASGPKRDRANTEAFF. The full variable domain, in which reference TRBV12-5 and TRBJ1-1 provide the parts outside the CDR3, is DARVTQTPRHKVTEMGQEVTMRCQPILGHNTVFWYRQTMMQGLELLAYFRNRAPLDDSGMPKDRFSAEMPDATLATLKIQPSEPRDSAVYFCASGPKRDRANTEAFFGQGTRLTVV.

J is TRBJ2-7 and V is TRBV4-3; D is possibly TRBD1 (6 bases). CDR1 and CDR2 from the germline V gene are LGHNA and YSLEER. V dropped 0 bases and J dropped 5 bases, with 14 bases sitting between them. This CDR3 region has 15 residues. CDR3 sequence reads: CASSQDRQAQDEQYF. The CDR3 region has the DNA TGCGCCAGCAGCCAAGACAGACAGGCCCAGGACGAGCAGTACTTC.